These 22 T cell receptor beta chains share one sample of origin, sequenced in a study of blood T cell repertoires in COVID-19. The data were produced by immunoSEQ multiplex PCR, yet TCRdb's version contains in-frame clones alone and is incomplete. The sample holds 150,000 to 200,000 clones, roughly 88% seen once. Material: peripheral blood. The receptors stem from a man aged 60 to 69 with acute or convalescent COVID-19.

Concerning this clone: A read error may account for a junction end that differs from germline. J is TRBJ1-4 and V is TRBV6-5; weak D call: TRBD1 (5 bases). Germline-derived CDR1 and CDR2 are MNHEY and SVGAGI. The CDR3 totals 13 residues. The CDR3 is CASSYTDNGKLFF. The CDR3 DNA reads as TGTGCCAGCAGTTATACGGACAATGGAAAACTGTTTTTT.

This clone has a handful of counts. The chain has TRBV6-5 and TRBJ2-7, with 9 bases fitting TRBD1. Losses at the gene ends were 7 bases for V and 6 bases for J; bases not matched to a gene: 7. The germline V gene has CDR1 MNHEY and CDR2 SVGAGI. The CDR3 totals 13 residues. CDR3 sequence (DNA): TGTGCCAGCATTTCCAGGACAGGGGCCGAGCAGTACTTC. It encodes CASISRTGAEQYF.

The chain carries TRBV7-3 and TRBJ2-1, with 8 nucleotides matching TRBD2. The CDR3 extends over 13 amino acids. The V gene's germline CDR1 is SGHTA and CDR2 FQGTGA. The V and J ends lost 5 bases and 10 bases, in that order; junction bases with no gene match: 7. CDR3 DNA sequence: TGTGCCAGCAGCAACTATCAGCGGGGGGAGCAGTTCTTC. This sequence encodes CASSNYQRGEQFF.

This clone is a singleton in its sample. One end of the junction varies from germline; a read error may be responsible. V usage is TRBV7-7 and J usage is TRBJ2-3; a possible D gene is TRBD2 (6 bases). CDR1 and CDR2 (germline): SSHAT, FNYEAQ (reference sequence). This CDR3 is built from 15 residues. CDR3 sequence reads: CASSLDGSRTDTQYF. The CDR3 DNA is TGTGCTAGCAGCTTAGACGGGAGCCGCACAGATACGCAGTATTTT.

This chain links TRBV7-2 with TRBJ2-7; D not certain. Germline V gene data show CDR1 as SGHTA and CDR2 as FQGNSA. The CDR3 covers 14 residues. Trimming stripped 5 bases from V and 3 bases from J, with 14 bases between. CDR3: CASSPTTRDYEQYF. CDR3 sequence (DNA): TGTGCCAGCAGCCCGACGACAAGAGACTACGAGCAGTACTTC.

Only one count was recorded for this clone. The chain has TRBV6-5 and TRBJ1-2, with D possibly TRBD1 on 5 matching bases. Germline V CDR1 and CDR2: MNHEY, SVGAGI. Trimming pared 6 bases from V and 8 bases from J, leaving 13 bases between. This CDR3 spans 12 amino acids. CDR3 residues: CASRSQGWGYTF. The CDR3 DNA is TGTGCCAGCAGGTCGCAGGGCTGGGGCTACACCTTC.

The rearrangement uses TRBV5-1 and TRBJ2-3; 8 positions match TRBD1. J was trimmed by 7 bases and V by 4 bases; bases with no gene match: 5. The CDR3 is made up of 13 amino acids. Germline V gene sequence: CDR1 SGHRS, CDR2 YFSETQ. The CDR3 is CASSVRDRNTQYF. The DNA of the CDR3 is TGCGCCAGCAGCGTGAGGGACAGGAATACGCAGTATTTT.

The chain joins TRBV5-1 to TRBJ2-1; 9 positions match TRBD2. With 4 bases clipped from V and 6 bases from J, the junction kept 8 bases outside the gene matches. Germline-derived CDR1 and CDR2 are SGHRS and YFSETQ. CDR3 length equals 15 residues. This CDR3 reads CASSTGGTSPNEQFF. The DNA of the CDR3 is TGCGCCAGCAGCACGGGGGGGACTAGCCCCAATGAGCAGTTCTTC.

This clone was counted only a few times. The rearrangement joins TRBV4-2 to TRBJ1-4, with TRBD1 matching over 8 bases. Trimming removed 1 base from V and 3 bases from J; junction bases left unmatched: 10. Germline V gene sequence: CDR1 LGHNA, CDR2 YNFKEQ. The CDR3 spans 18 residues. The CDR3 sequence is CASSQVGIRGLANEKLFF. The CDR3 DNA sequence: TGTGCCAGCAGCCAAGTGGGTATCAGGGGGCTCGCTAATGAAAAACTGTTTTTT.

The count of this clone is one. This sequence joins TRBV19 and TRBJ2-7; maybe TRBD1 (6 bases). This CDR3 region has 16 residues. V was pared by 4 bases and J by 5 bases, with 21 bases between. From germline, CDR1 is LNHDA and CDR2 SQIVND (reference sequence). The CDR3 is CASSTPRGQGYHEQYF. The CDR3, as DNA: TGTGCCAGTAGTACCCCCCGTGGCCAGGGGTACCACGAGCAGTACTTC.

V gene TRBV7-2 combines with J gene TRBJ2-3; 10 nucleotides agree with TRBD2. Germline assignment: CDR1 SGHTA and CDR2 FQGNSA. Trimming cost V 1 base and J 7 bases; bases outside gene matches: 11. CDR3 size: 17 residues. CDR3 DNA: TGTGCCAGCAGCTTAGTGTCATCAGCGGGAGGGAAGAATACGCAGTATTTT. It specifies CASSLVSSAGGKNTQYF.

V and J are TRBV19 and TRBJ2-3, with D unclear. Trimming removed 4 bases at V and 0 bases at J, with 14 bases between. The CDR3 is 16 residues long. Germline V CDR1 and CDR2: LNHDA, SQIVND (reference sequence). Here the CDR3 reads CASSTRLAASTDTQYF. In DNA, the CDR3 is TGTGCCAGTAGTACCCGACTCGCCGCTAGCACAGATACGCAGTATTTT.

The chain combines TRBV2 with TRBJ2-1; TRBD2 is a possible D gene (5 bases). Trimming pared 6 bases from V and 5 bases from J, leaving 5 bases between. Germline CDR1 reads SNHLY; CDR2 reads FYNNEI. CDR3 length equals 11 residues. The CDR3 sequence: CASRRDNEQFF. CDR3 sequence (DNA): TGTGCCAGCAGGCGGGACAATGAGCAGTTCTTC.

The CDR3 loop is CSATGNSNQPQHF. In DNA, the CDR3 is TGCAGCGCCACAGGGAATAGCAATCAGCCCCAGCATTTT. The chain joins TRBV29-1 to TRBJ1-5; maybe TRBD1 (6 bases). CDR3 length: 13 amino acids. Germline V gene data show CDR1 as SQVTM and CDR2 as ANQGSEA. Between the trimmed V and J ends, which lost 7 bases and 0 bases, there was a span of 10 bases.

The count of this clone is one. The chain joins TRBV6-5 to TRBJ1-5, with TRBD1 matching over 8 bases. Per germline, CDR1 MNHEY and CDR2 SVGAGI. CDR3 length: 14 residues. V shed 5 bases and J 7 bases; nucleotides not matched to a gene: 7. The CDR3 DNA follows: TGTGCCAGCAGTCGGACAGGGCTTGGGCAGCCCCAGCATTTT. It yields the protein CASSRTGLGQPQHF.

This chain connects TRBV2 to TRBJ2-1, with a weak D call TRBD2 (6 bases). This CDR3 is 14 amino acids long. The V gene lost 8 bases and the J gene lost 6 bases, with 17 bases spanning the gap. Germline lookup yields CDR1 SNHLY and CDR2 FYNNEI. In DNA, the CDR3 is TGTGCCAGCTTTGGGCGGGGCCAAAGCAATGAGCAGTTCTTC. Residues: CASFGRGQSNEQFF.

The chain couples TRBV7-3 to TRBJ2-3; D is possibly TRBD1 (6 bases). Trimming removed 4 bases at V and 6 bases at J, with 8 bases between. There are 12 residues in the CDR3. Per the germline V gene, CDR1 is SGHTA and CDR2 is FQGTGA. CDR3 bases: TGTGCCAGCAGCTCGCAGGGGGATACGCAGTATTTT. It translates to CASSSQGDTQYF.

The V gene is TRBV3-1 (or the pseudogene TRBV3-2), the J gene TRBJ2-1; tentative D call: TRBD2 (6 bases). Germline-derived CDR1 and CDR2 are LGHDT and YNNKEL (reference sequence). Trimming removed 4 bases from V and 7 bases from J, with 11 bases in between. The CDR3 length is 13 residues. CDR3 loop: CASSPGLLNEQFF. For the CDR3, the DNA is TGTGCCAGCAGCCCGGGACTTCTGAATGAGCAGTTCTTC.

About this clone: An end of the junction differs from the germline gene, which may be a read error. The sample carries other DNA sequences with the same CDR3. This chain uses TRBV28 with TRBJ2-2; 8 bases match TRBD1. The CDR3 is 14 amino acids. CDR1 is MDHEN and CDR2 is SYDVKM in the germline V gene. CDR3 sequence reads: CASSSGRGLGELFF. CDR3 in DNA: TGTGCCAGCAGTTCCGGCAGGGGGCTCGGGGAGTTGTTTTTT.

This rearrangement joins TRBV19 to TRBJ1-4, with TRBD1 identical over 9 bases. V was clipped by 2 bases and J by 5 bases; unmatched bases: 9. CDR1 is LNHDA and CDR2 is SQIVND in the germline V gene (reference sequence). CDR3 length equals 17 residues. The CDR3: CASSIYGTGKENEKLFF. The CDR3 DNA reads TGTGCCAGTAGTATATACGGGACAGGGAAGGAAAATGAAAAACTGTTTTTT.

The genes are TRBV11-2 and TRBJ2-3; a weak D match, TRBD1 (6 bases). The V end was cut by 2 bases, the J end by 2 bases, with 11 bases between. The CDR3 loop spans 15 amino acids. Germline V gives CDR1 SGHAT, CDR2 FQNNGV. CDR3 sequence: CASSLQGQNTDTQYF. CDR3 DNA sequence: TGTGCCAGCAGCTTACAGGGACAAAACACAGATACGCAGTATTTT.

The chain joins TRBV7-2 to TRBJ2-1, with TRBD1 as a possible D gene (6 bases). Germline CDR1 reads SGHTA; CDR2 reads FQGNSA. The V end was cut by 3 bases, the J end by 6 bases, with 12 bases between. The CDR3 consists of 14 residues. The chain's CDR3 is CASSFGRGGNEQFF. DNA of the CDR3: TGTGCCAGCAGCTTCGGCAGGGGTGGCAATGAGCAGTTCTTC.